The rows below give T cell receptor beta chains drawn from one sample of a study of blood T cells in healthy people across ages. TCRdb used MiXCR to reprocess the 5' RACE reads, holding one entry per CDR3 protein. The sample contains some 1.7 million distinct CDR3 sequences, roughly 30% of which appear only once. Sequenced: blood. Source of these receptors: a woman between 25 and 40 years old in good health. The CDR3 runs from the conserved cysteine through the conserved F or W. The D gene is left open where the match is weak. Rows give clone size only sometimes, using once, few, many, or a class for an expanded clone.

V,size,J,D,CDR3,DNA
TRBV28,NA,TRBJ1-6,TRBD1,CASRTGGVIGDSPLHF,TGTGCCAGCAGGACAGGGGGGGTAATTGGCGATTCACCCCTCCACTTT
TRBV12-3/TRBV12-4,NA,TRBJ2-3,NA,CASSPRAKPDTEYF,TGTGCCAGCAGTCCCAGGGCTAAGCCCGATACGGAGTATTTC
TRBV30,few,TRBJ2-1,NA,CAWSGQVLSDNEQFF,TGTGCCTGGAGTGGACAGGTCCTTTCGGACAATGAGCAGTTCTTC
TRBV7-2,few,TRBJ1-2,NA,CASSLASIIEGGVSGYTF,TGTGCCAGCAGCTTAGCGAGCATTATAGAAGGAGGGGTGAGCGGCTACACCTTC
TRBV18,NA,TRBJ1-1,NA,CASSTLSTADGYTEAFF,TGTGCCAGCTCAACTCTGTCGACAGCCGACGGGTACACTGAAGCTTTCTTT
TRBV7-7,NA,TRBJ1-1,NA,CASSPDQNTEAFF,TGTGCCAGCAGCCCCGACCAAAACACTGAAGCTTTCTTT
TRBV12-3/TRBV12-4,few,TRBJ1-6,TRBD1,CASTQMGTGGPLHF,TGTGCCAGCACCCAGATGGGGACAGGAGGACCCCTCCACTTT
TRBV7-9,NA,TRBJ2-2,NA,CASSSIYDLRSGELFF,TGTGCCAGCAGCTCGATCTACGACTTACGGTCCGGGGAGCTGTTTTTT
TRBV10-3,many,TRBJ2-3,TRBD2,CAISPGTSGRWGDTQYF,TGTGCCATCAGTCCGGGGACTAGCGGGCGATGGGGAGATACGCAGTATTTT
TRBV9,NA,TRBJ2-5,TRBD1,CASGGQSYGQYF,TGTGCCAGCGGGGGACAGTCCTACGGGCAGTACTTC
TRBV6-6,many,TRBJ2-1,NA,CASSYSRRGSSYNEQFF,TGTGCCAGCAGTTACTCGAGAAGGGGCAGCTCCTACAATGAGCAGTTCTTC
TRBV4-1,NA,TRBJ2-7,NA,CASSQGPIDEQYF,TGCGCCAGCAGCCAAGGGCCTATTGACGAGCAGTACTTC
TRBV2,few,TRBJ2-3,TRBD2,CASSDLRWTGGADTQYF,TGTGCCAGCAGTGACCTCCGATGGACGGGGGGGGCAGATACGCAGTATTTT
TRBV12-3/TRBV12-4,few,TRBJ1-2,TRBD1,CASSSSDRNYGYTF,TGTGCCAGCAGTTCCTCGGACAGGAACTATGGCTACACCTTC
TRBV29-1,many,TRBJ1-2,TRBD1,CSAGTDGSYGYTF,TGCAGCGCCGGGACAGACGGATCGTATGGCTACACCTTC
TRBV28,NA,TRBJ2-7,NA,CASSSPGGLYNDQYF,TGTGCCAGCAGTTCCCCCGGGGGGCTCTACAATGATCAGTACTTC
TRBV6-5,NA,TRBJ1-2,TRBD1,CASSYTGQGAIYGCTF,TGTGCCAGCAGTTATACTGGCCAGGGGGCTATCTATGGCTGCACCTTC
TRBV20-1,few,TRBJ2-3,TRBD2,CSAILTSGGAYGTDTQYF,TGCAGTGCTATCCTGACTAGCGGGGGGGCCTATGGCACAGATACGCAGTATTTT
TRBV7-3,many,TRBJ2-7,NA,CASSLNAGSHEQYF,TGTGCCAGCAGCTTAAACGCTGGCAGCCACGAGCAGTACTTC
TRBV20-1,many,TRBJ2-5,NA,CSAPGGGTKETQYF,TGCAGTGCTCCCGGAGGGGGGACAAAAGAGACCCAGTACTTC
TRBV2,NA,TRBJ1-4,NA,CASKGSTGGEKLFF,TGTGCCAGCAAGGGGAGCACGGGAGGAGAAAAACTGTTTTTT
TRBV4-2,few,TRBJ2-1,TRBD1,CASSQLLYGQGETQFF,TGTGCCAGCAGCCAACTTCTTTATGGACAGGGGGAGACTCAGTTCTTC
TRBV5-1,NA,TRBJ2-7,NA,CTSSSQSYEQYF,TGCACCAGCAGCTCACAGAGTTACGAGCAGTACTTC
TRBV15,few,TRBJ1-2,NA,CATSRDLINRANYGYTF,TGTGCCACCAGCAGAGATCTTATCAACAGAGCTAACTATGGCTACACCTTC
TRBV3-1,few,TRBJ2-1,TRBD1,CASSQPRLAGGTDEQFF,TGTGCCAGCAGCCAACCCCGTCTAGCAGGGGGTACGGATGAGCAGTTCTTC
TRBV20-1,NA,TRBJ1-5,NA,CSARGIQGNQPQHF,TGCAGTGCTAGGGGGATCCAGGGGAATCAGCCCCAGCATTTT
TRBV7-8,few,TRBJ2-1,NA,CASSKGPLAIGSYNEQFF,TGTGCCAGCAGTAAGGGGCCCTTAGCGATCGGCTCCTACAATGAGCAGTTCTTC
TRBV27,few,TRBJ1-2,TRBD1,CASSTYPGTGNYGYTF,TGTGCCAGCAGTACATACCCCGGGACAGGGAACTATGGCTACACCTTC
TRBV20-1,once,TRBJ2-5,NA,CSARLDGSLGEQYF,TGCAGTGCTAGACTAGATGGGAGTCTTGGTGAGCAGTACTTC